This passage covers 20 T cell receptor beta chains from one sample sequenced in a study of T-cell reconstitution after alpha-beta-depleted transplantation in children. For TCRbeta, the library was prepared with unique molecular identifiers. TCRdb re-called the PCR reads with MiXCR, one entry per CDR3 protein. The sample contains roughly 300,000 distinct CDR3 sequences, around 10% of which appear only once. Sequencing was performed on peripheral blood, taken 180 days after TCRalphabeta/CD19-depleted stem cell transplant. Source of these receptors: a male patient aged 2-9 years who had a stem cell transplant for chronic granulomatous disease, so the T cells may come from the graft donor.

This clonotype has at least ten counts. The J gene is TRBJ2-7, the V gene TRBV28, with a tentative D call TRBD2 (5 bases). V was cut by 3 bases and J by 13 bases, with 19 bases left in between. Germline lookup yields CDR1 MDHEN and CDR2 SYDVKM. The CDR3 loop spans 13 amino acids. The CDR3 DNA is TGTGCCAGCAGTTTTATCGCCCCCCGGGATTTTTACTTC. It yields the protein CASSFIAPRDFYF.

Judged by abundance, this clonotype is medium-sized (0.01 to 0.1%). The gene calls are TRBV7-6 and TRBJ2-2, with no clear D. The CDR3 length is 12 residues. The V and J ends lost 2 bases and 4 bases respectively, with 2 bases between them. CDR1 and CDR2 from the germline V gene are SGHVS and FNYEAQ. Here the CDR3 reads CASSLLTGELFF. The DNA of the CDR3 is TGTGCCAGCAGCTTACTCACCGGGGAGCTGTTTTTT.

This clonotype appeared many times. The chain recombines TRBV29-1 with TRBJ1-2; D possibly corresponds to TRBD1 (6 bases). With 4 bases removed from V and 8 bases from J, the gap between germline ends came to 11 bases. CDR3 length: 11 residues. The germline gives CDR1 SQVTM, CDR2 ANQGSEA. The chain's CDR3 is CSVGGAEGYTF. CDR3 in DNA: TGCAGCGTTGGGGGGGCCGAAGGCTACACCTTC.

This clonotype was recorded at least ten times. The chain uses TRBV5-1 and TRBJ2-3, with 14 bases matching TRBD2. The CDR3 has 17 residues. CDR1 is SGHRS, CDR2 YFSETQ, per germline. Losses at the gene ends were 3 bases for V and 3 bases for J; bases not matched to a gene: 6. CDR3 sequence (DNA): TGCGCCAGCAGCTACTCGGGACTAGCGGGGGCAACAGATACGCAGTATTTT. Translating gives CASSYSGLAGATDTQYF.

The CDR3 loop reads CASSPNDRPRTDTQYF. The CDR3 coding sequence is TGTGCCAGCAGTCCAAATGACAGACCCCGGACAGATACGCAGTATTTT. The gene calls are TRBV12-3 or TRBV12-4 and TRBJ2-3; TRBD1 might be the D (5 bases). The CDR3 runs to 16 residues. V was clipped by 5 bases and J by 3 bases, with 18 bases between them.

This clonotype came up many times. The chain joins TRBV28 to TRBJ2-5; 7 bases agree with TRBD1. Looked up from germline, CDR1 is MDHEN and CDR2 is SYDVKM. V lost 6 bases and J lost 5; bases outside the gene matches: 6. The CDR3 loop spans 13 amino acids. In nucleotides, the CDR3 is TGTGCCAGCAGCCCTACAGGGGCGGAGACCCAGTACTTC. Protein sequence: CASSPTGAETQYF.

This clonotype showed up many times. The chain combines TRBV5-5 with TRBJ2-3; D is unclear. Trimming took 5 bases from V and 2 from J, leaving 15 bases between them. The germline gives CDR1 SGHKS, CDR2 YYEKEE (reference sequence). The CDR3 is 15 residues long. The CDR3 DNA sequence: TGTGCCAGCAGTTCTCTTACAACGAACACAGATACGCAGTATTTT. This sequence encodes CASSSLTTNTDTQYF.

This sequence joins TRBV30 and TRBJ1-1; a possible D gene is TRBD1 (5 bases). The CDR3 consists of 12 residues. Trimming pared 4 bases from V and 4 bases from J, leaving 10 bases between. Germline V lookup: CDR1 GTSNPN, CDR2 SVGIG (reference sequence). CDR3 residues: CAWTRGVTEAFF. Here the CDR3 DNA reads TGTGCCTGGACCCGGGGGGTCACTGAAGCTTTCTTT. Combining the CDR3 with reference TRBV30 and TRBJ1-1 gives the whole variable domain SQTIHQWPATLVQPVGSPLSLECTVEGTSNPNLYWYRQAAGRGLQLLFYSVGIGQISSEVPQNLSASRPQDRQFILSSKKLLLSDSGFYLCAWTRGVTEAFFGQGTRLTVV.

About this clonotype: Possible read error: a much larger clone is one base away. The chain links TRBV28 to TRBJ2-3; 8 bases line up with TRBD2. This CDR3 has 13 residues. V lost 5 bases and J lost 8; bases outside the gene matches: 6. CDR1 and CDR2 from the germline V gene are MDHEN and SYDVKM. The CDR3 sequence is CASSRPSGGTQYF. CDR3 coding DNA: TGTGCCAGCAGTCGCCCAAGCGGGGGTACGCAGTATTTT.

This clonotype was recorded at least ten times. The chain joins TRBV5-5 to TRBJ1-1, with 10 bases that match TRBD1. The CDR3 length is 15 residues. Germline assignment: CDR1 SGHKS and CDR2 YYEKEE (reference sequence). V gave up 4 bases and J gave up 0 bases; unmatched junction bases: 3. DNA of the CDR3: TGTGCCAGCAGCCATGGGACAGGGGTGAACACTGAAGCTTTCTTT. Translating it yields CASSHGTGVNTEAFF. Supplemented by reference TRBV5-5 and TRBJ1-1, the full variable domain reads DAGVTQSPTHLIKTRGQQVTLRCSPISGHKSVSWYQQVLGQGPQFIFQYYEKEERGRGNFPDRFSARQFPNYSSELNVNALLLGDSALYLCASSHGTGVNTEAFFGQGTRLTVV.

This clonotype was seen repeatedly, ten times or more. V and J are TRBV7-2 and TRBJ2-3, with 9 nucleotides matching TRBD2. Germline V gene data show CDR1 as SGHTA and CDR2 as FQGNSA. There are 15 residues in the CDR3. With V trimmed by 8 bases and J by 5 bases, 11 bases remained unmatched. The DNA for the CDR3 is TGTGCCAGCCGCCTGATAGCGGGGGCGGGAGATACGCAGTATTTT. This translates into CASRLIAGAGDTQYF.

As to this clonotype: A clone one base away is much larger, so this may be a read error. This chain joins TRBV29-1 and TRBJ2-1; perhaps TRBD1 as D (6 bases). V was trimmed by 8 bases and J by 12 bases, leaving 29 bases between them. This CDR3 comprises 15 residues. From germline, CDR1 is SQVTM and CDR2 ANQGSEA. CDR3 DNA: TGCAGCTCCTCCTTCCCGGGACGGGACATATGGGCGCAGTTCTTC. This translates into CSSSFPGRDIWAQFF.

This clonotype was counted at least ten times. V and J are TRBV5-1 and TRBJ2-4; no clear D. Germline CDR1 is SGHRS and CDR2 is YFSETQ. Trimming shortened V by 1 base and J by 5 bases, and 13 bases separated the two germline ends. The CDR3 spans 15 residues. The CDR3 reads CASSLYPVGENIQYF. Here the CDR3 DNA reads TGCGCCAGCAGCTTGTATCCCGTAGGTGAAAACATTCAGTACTTC.

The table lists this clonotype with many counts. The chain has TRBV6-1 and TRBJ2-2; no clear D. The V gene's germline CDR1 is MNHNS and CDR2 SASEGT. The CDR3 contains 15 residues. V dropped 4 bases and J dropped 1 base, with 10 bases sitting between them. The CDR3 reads CASSGYRQNTGELFF. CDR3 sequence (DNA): TGTGCCAGCAGTGGATACCGACAGAACACCGGGGAGCTGTTTTTT.

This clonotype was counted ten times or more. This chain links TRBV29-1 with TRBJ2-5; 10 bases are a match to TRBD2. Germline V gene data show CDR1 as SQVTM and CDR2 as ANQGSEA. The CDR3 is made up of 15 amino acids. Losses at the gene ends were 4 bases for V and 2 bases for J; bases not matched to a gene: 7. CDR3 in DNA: TGCAGCGTTGCGGTCGGGACTAGCGTACAAGAGACCCAGTACTTC. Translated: CSVAVGTSVQETQYF.

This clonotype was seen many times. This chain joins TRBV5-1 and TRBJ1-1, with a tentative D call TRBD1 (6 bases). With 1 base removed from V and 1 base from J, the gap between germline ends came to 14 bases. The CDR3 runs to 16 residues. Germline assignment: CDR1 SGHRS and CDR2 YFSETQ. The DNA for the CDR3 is TGCGCCAGCAGCTTGAACACAGGGTTCCAGAACACTGAAGCTTTCTTT. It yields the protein CASSLNTGFQNTEAFF. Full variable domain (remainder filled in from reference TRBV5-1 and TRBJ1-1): KAGVTQTPRYLIKTRGQQVTLSCSPISGHRSVSWYQQTPGQGLQFLFEYFSETQRNKGNFPGRFSGRQFSNSRSEMNVSTLELGDSALYLCASSLNTGFQNTEAFFGQGTRLTVV.

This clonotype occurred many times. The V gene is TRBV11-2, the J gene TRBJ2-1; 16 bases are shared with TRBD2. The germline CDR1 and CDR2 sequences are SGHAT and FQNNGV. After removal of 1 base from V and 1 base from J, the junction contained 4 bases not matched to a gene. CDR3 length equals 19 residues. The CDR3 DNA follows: TGTGCCAGCAGCTTAGGGGGACTAGCGGGAGGGCAATCCTACAATGAGCAGTTCTTC. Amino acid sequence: CASSLGGLAGGQSYNEQFF.

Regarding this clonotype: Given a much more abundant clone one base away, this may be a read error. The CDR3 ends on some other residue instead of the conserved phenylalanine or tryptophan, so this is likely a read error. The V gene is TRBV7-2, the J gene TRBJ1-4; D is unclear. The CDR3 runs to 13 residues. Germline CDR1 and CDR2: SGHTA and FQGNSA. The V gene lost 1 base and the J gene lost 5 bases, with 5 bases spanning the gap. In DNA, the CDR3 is TGTGCCAGCAGCTTAGGTCCGAATGAAAAACTGTTTTCT. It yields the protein CASSLGPNEKLFS.

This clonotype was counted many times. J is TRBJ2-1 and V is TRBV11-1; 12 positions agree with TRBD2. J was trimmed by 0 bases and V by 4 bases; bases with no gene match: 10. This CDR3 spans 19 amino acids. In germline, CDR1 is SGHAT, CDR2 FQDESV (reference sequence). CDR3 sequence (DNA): TGTGCCAGCAGCTACGATCTAGCGGGAGGGCTAAGCTCCTACAATGAGCAGTTCTTC. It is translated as CASSYDLAGGLSSYNEQFF.

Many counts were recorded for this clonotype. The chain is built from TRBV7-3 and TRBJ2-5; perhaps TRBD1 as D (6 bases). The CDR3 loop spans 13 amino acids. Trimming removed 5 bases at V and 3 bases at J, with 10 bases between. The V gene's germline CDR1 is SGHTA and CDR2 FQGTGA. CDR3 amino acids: CASSPRTEETQYF. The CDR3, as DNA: TGTGCCAGCAGCCCCAGGACAGAAGAGACCCAGTACTTC. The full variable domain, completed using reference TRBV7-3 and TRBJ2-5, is GAGVSQTPSNKVTEKGKYVELRCDPISGHTALYWYRQSLGQGPEFLIYFQGTGAADDSGLPNDRFFAVRPEGSVSTLKIQRTERGDSAVYLCASSPRTEETQYFGPGTRLLVL.